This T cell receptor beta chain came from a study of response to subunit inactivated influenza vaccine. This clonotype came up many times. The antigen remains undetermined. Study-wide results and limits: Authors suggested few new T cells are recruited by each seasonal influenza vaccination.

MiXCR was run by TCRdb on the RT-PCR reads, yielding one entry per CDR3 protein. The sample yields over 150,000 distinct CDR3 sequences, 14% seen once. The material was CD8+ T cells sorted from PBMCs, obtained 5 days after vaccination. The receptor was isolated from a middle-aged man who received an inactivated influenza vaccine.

The CDR3: CASSQGRLTYEQYF. CDR3 DNA sequence: TGCGCCAGCAGCCAAGGTCGCCTTACCTACGAGCAGTACTTC. The rearrangement joins TRBV4-3 to TRBJ2-7; D call uncertain. Germline V gene lookup returns CDR1 LGHNA and CDR2 YSLEER. The CDR3 is 14 amino acids. Trimming cost V 1 base and J 2 bases, with 9 bases left between them.